This record looks at one T cell receptor beta chain sequence and its context. Germline V lookup: CDR1 SGHDT, CDR2 YYEEEE. The V gene end was trimmed by 2 bases and the J gene end by 3 bases; junction bases not matched to a gene: 8. The CDR3 runs 17 residues. The sample originates from a study of T cell changes during pregnancy in multiple sclerosis. Using immunoSEQ multiplex PCR, the repertoire was profiled, and TCRdb retains in-frame clones only, with some absent. Of around 36,000 clones in the sample, 75% to 95% were seen once. This chain links TRBV5-6 with TRBJ1-5, with TRBD1 matching 10 bases. Sequenced here: CD4+ T cells from peripheral blood mononuclear cells, sampled in the third trimester of pregnancy. The source is a female donor with multiple sclerosis, enrolled in a pregnancy study. The CDR3 DNA is TGTGCCAGCAGCTTCGGCGGGACAGGGGCCTTCAATCAGCCCCAGCATTTT. Translation gives CASSFGGTGAFNQPQHF.